Listed below are T cell receptor beta chains from one sample, sequenced in a study of shared clonotypes between healthy human individuals. Sequenced by immunoSEQ multiplex PCR; TCRdb stores in-frame clones only, minus some. The top ten clones hold 0.4% to 0.55% of a sample with more than 850,000 clones, about 80% of them seen once. Sequencing input: memory CD4+ T cells from PBMCs. All receptors derive from a man between 18 and 29 years old in good health. Some clones in this sample may be carry-over from other donors' samples. The CDR3 runs from the conserved cysteine through the conserved F or W. Fields, in order: J gene, V gene, CDR3 protein.

>TRBJ1-3|TRBV4-3
CASSQEVRETGNTIYF
>TRBJ1-1|TRBV29-1
CSTRRAGTEAFF
>TRBJ2-1|TRBV4-3
CASSQVGLRRVRNEQFF
>TRBJ2-7|TRBV14
CASSQPSQGPRSYEQYF
>TRBJ2-1|TRBV5-1
CASSLAPGGPGNEQFF
>TRBJ1-5|TRBV30
CAWRGKQSHQPQHF
>TRBJ2-5|TRBV5-1
CASRMSDTQETQYF
>TRBJ2-1|TRBV4-1
CASSQDILSRQFF
>TRBJ2-5|TRBV5-1
CASSLAASGETQYF
>TRBJ2-1|TRBV6-5
CASSRGTYYNEQFF
>TRBJ1-2|TRBV7-2
CASSPEQGAVYGYTF
>TRBJ2-5|TRBV4-2
CASSQGILAGSGETQYF
>TRBJ1-2|TRBV10-2
CASSERRSAYGYTF
>TRBJ1-6|TRBV11-2
CASSFRTGADSPLHF
>TRBJ1-2|TRBV19
CASRAGTPPHGYTF
>TRBJ2-6|TRBV5-1
CASSLQPGLPGSGANVLTF
>TRBJ1-2|TRBV10-3
CAISSRDRADGYTF
>TRBJ1-2|TRBV5-4
CASSLAQGGSYGYTF
>TRBJ2-1|TRBV4-2
CASSLNRYEQFF
>TRBJ2-2|TRBV19
CASTHTTENTGELFF
>TRBJ2-7|TRBV25-1
CASSERTSGSYEQYF
>TRBJ2-3|TRBV1
CTSSHRDTSDTQYF
>TRBJ2-7|TRBV6-1
CASSVMAAYEQYF
>TRBJ1-2|TRBV2
CASSEQGQGAANYGYTF
>TRBJ2-3|TRBV5-1
CASSPRGPDTQYF
>TRBJ1-1|TRBV28
CASSFQDWDTEAFF
>TRBJ2-6|TRBV7-3
CASSSRQGTGANVLTF
>TRBJ2-7|TRBV6-6
CASSGTGTSSYEQYF
>TRBJ2-7|TRBV7-2
CASSLRLAGVSEQYF
>TRBJ1-5|TRBV19
CASSNSNQPQHF
>TRBJ2-5|TRBV5-4
CASSATGTGGIETQYF
>TRBJ1-3|TRBV7-2
CASSLARPGNSGNTIYF
>TRBJ2-3|TRBV2
CASSVETGPADTQYF
>TRBJ1-1|TRBV4-2
CASSPRRDGTEAFF
>TRBJ2-3|TRBV5-1
CASSLTHSGTDTQYF
>TRBJ2-5|TRBV5-4
CASSFGGDQETQYF
>TRBJ2-5|TRBV7-9
CASSLEARGETQYF
>TRBJ2-7|TRBV28
CASSFGGPYEQYF
>TRBJ2-3|TRBV5-1
CASSLGQGVTDTQYF
>TRBJ2-5|TRBV7-2
CASSLAAGVSGETQYF
>TRBJ2-1|TRBV28
CASMPSGRGGNEQFF
>TRBJ1-2|TRBV27
CASSAQQGVWGGYTF
>TRBJ2-7|TRBV7-2
CASSPGRTAYEQYF
>TRBJ2-1|TRBV7-9
CASSDGDYKRPYNEQFF
>TRBJ1-1|TRBV10-3
CAISPQGADTEAFF
>TRBJ1-2|TRBV7-2
CASSPTRGPGGYTF
>TRBJ1-1|TRBV7-9
CASSFNSMNTEAFF